This passage covers 11 T cell receptor beta chains from one sample sequenced in a study of cytomegalovirus exposure and HLA in healthy donors. The PCR employed 60 Vbeta primers together with 13 Jbeta primers. Only in-frame clones appear in the TCRdb table, and some are missing; sequencing was by immunoSEQ multiplex PCR. Of approximately 150,000 clones in the sample, around four fifths were seen once. Source material: PBMCs. The receptor source for this set is a boy younger than 10 in good health and CMV-seronegative.

The rearrangement links TRBV9 to TRBJ2-7, with D possibly being TRBD2 (5 bases). Germline CDR1 and CDR2: SGDLS and YYNGEE. Trimming took 3 bases from V and 3 from J, leaving 16 bases between them. This CDR3 has 15 residues. Here the CDR3 reads CASSEGTGSRYEQYF. In DNA form, the CDR3 reads TGTGCCAGCAGCGAGGGAACGGGGAGCCGCTACGAGCAGTACTTC.

This clone was seen just once. The chain couples TRBV6-4 to TRBJ2-2; the D gene is possibly TRBD2 (5 bases). Trimming left V 3 bases short and J 4 bases short, with 9 bases between. The germline gives CDR1 MRHNA, CDR2 SNTAGT. The CDR3 is 14 amino acids. The CDR3 here is CASSERASTGELFF. In DNA form, the CDR3 reads TGTGCCAGCAGTGAGAGGGCCAGCACCGGGGAGCTGTTTTTT.

This clone was observed once. The rearrangement uses TRBV28 and TRBJ1-1, with D perhaps matching TRBD1 (5 bases). Trimming took 5 bases from V and 2 from J, leaving 15 bases between them. This CDR3 contains 15 residues. Germline V CDR1 and CDR2: MDHEN, SYDVKM. The CDR3 sequence: CASSIPAGGNTEAFF. The CDR3 region has the DNA TGTGCCAGCAGTATCCCCGCCGGGGGTAACACTGAAGCTTTCTTT.

The V call is TRBV6-5, the J call TRBJ1-4; D unclear. Germline V gene data show CDR1 as MNHEY and CDR2 as SVGAGI. The CDR3 runs to 15 residues. Trimming removed 0 bases from V and 7 bases from J, with 12 bases in between. CDR3 protein: CASSYSRLSSEKLFF. For the CDR3, the DNA is TGTGCCAGCAGTTACTCCAGGTTATCGTCTGAAAAACTGTTTTTT.

The chain links TRBV4-2 to TRBJ2-3, with 9 bases fitting TRBD1. The CDR3 runs to 15 residues. Germline V CDR1 and CDR2: LGHNA, YNFKEQ. Losses at the gene ends were 3 bases for V and 6 bases for J; bases not matched to a gene: 7. CDR3 nucleotides: TGTGCCAGCAGCCACAAGGACAGGGGAAAGGATACGCAGTATTTT. Translating it yields CASSHKDRGKDTQYF.

Regarding this clone: One end of the junction varies from germline; a read error may be responsible. CDR3 coding DNA: TGTACCACCAGCCCACCGCCGGGACAGGGACGCCCTGAAGCTTTCTTT. It yields the protein CTTSPPPGQGRPEAFF. J is TRBJ1-1 and V is TRBV15; TRBD1 matches 9 bases. Germline assignment: CDR1 LNHNV and CDR2 YYDKDF (reference sequence). CDR3 length: 16 residues.

The chain couples TRBV2 to TRBJ2-7, with 8 nucleotides matching TRBD1. Trimming removed 7 bases from V and 4 bases from J; junction bases left unmatched: 12. The CDR3 is 15 amino acids. In germline, CDR1 is SNHLY, CDR2 FYNNEI. The CDR3: CASTGQGLEGYEQYF. The CDR3 coding sequence is TGTGCCAGCACCGGACAGGGCCTCGAGGGGTACGAGCAGTACTTC.

The chain is built from TRBV7-8 and TRBJ2-1; maybe TRBD2 (7 bases). The CDR3 length is 18 residues. Germline assignment: CDR1 SGHVS and CDR2 FQNEAQ. Trimming shortened V by 1 base and J by 6 bases, and 22 bases separated the two germline ends. The CDR3 here is CASSLVRGGRPFSNEQFF. In DNA form, the CDR3 reads TGTGCCAGCAGCTTAGTTAGGGGGGGGCGCCCATTTTCCAATGAGCAGTTCTTC.

The chain carries TRBV14 and TRBJ1-2; D is uncertain. Germline CDR1 SGHDN, CDR2 FVKESK. This CDR3 has 14 residues. Deletions cut 4 bases from V and 3 bases from J, with 12 bases between. The CDR3 DNA is TGTGCCAGCAGCCTTTACAGAAGTTACTATGGCTACACCTTC. It encodes CASSLYRSYYGYTF. Full variable domain (rest looked up from reference TRBV14 and TRBJ1-2): EAGVTQFPSHSVIEKGQTVTLRCDPISGHDNLYWYRRVMGKEIKFLLHFVKESKQDESGMPNNRFLAERTGGTYSTLKVQPAELEDSGVYFCASSLYRSYYGYTFGSGTRLTVV.

The chain links TRBV7-6 to TRBJ2-1, with 7 bases fitting TRBD2. The CDR3 contains 14 residues. J lost 6 bases, V lost 3 bases, and 5 bases had no gene match. The germline V gene encodes CDR1 SGHVS and CDR2 FNYEAQ. The CDR3 nucleotides read TGTGCCAGCAGCTTGGGCGGGAGCAGCAATGAGCAGTTCTTC. Translation: CASSLGGSSNEQFF.

The chain links TRBV29-1 to TRBJ2-1; TRBD2 agrees at 12 bases. The CDR3 covers 14 residues. The V gene's germline CDR1 is SQVTM and CDR2 ANQGSEA. J gave up 5 bases and V 8 bases, and 7 bases lay outside the gene matches. In DNA form, the CDR3 reads TGCAGCTTAGGACTAGCGGGACTGAACAATGAGCAGTTCTTC. Translation gives CSLGLAGLNNEQFF.